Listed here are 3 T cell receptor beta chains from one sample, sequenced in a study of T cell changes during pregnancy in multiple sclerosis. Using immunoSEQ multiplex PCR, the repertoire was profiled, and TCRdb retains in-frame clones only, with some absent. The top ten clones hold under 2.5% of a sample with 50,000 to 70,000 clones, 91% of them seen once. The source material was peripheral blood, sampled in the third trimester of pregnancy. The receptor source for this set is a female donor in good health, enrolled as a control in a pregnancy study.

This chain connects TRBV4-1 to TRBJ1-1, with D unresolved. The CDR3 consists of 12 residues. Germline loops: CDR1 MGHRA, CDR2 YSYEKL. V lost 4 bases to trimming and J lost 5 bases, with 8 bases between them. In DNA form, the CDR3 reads TGCGCCAGCAGCCCAAGCGGAACTGAAGCTTTCTTT. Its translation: CASSPSGTEAFF.

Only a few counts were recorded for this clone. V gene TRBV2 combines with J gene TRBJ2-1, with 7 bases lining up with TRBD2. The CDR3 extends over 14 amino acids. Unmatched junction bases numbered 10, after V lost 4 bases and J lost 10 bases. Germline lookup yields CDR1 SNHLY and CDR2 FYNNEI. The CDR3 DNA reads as TGTGCCAGCAGTGTGGGGCGGGGGTCCATGGAGCAGTTCTTC. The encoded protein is CASSVGRGSMEQFF.

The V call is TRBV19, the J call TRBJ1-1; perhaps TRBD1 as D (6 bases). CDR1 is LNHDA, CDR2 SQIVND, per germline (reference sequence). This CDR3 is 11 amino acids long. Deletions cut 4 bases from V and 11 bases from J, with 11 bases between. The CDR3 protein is CASSTAGVAFF. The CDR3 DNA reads TGTGCCAGTAGTACCGCAGGGGTGGCTTTCTTT.